The text below deals with one TCR beta chain. Its antigen is still unknown. The data stem from a study of cytomegalovirus exposure and HLA in healthy donors. Study-level information: Per a later analysis, the 666 first-cohort and 110 or so validation repertoires shared one platform. General study points: Subsequent analysis revealed that first-cohort TCR clusters tended to co-occur in the 100 to 150 validation repertoires.

Only in-frame clones appear in the TCRdb table, and some are missing; sequencing was by immunoSEQ multiplex PCR. The data hold roughly 75,000 clones, with 94% observed a single time. In germline, CDR1 is SGHNT, CDR2 YENEEA. This CDR3 has 13 amino acids. V shed 5 bases, J shed 3 bases, and the junction held 1 base outside the gene matches. The sequenced material came from PBMCs. The chain is built from TRBV11-3 and TRBJ2-3; TRBD1 aligns across 8 bases. This TCR was sampled from a woman aged 18-29 years in good health and CMV-seronegative. This CDR3 is CASSNRGTDTQYF. CDR3 bases: TGTGCCAGCAGCAACAGGGGGACAGATACGCAGTATTTT.